The entry that follows covers one TCR beta chain sequence. Its ends do not fully match the called genes, so a read error is possible. The CDR3 loop spans 15 amino acids. Per germline, CDR1 DFQATT and CDR2 SNEGSKA (reference sequence). This specimen belongs to a study of blood T cells in healthy people across ages. A J-beta primer mix and a sample-barcoded 5' primer were used in a second PCR of roughly 6 to 12 cycles. TCRdb redid the calling of the 5' RACE reads with MiXCR, one entry per CDR3 protein. The repertoire holds 1 million to 1.2 million distinct CDR3 sequences, around two fifths seen once, with over 10% in the top ten.

The sequence came from a man younger than 35 in good health. What was sequenced was blood. V gene TRBV20-1 combines with J gene TRBJ2-2, with TRBD2 matching 7 bases. CDR3 loop: CSARDRRGYTGELFF. Here the CDR3 DNA reads TGCAGTGCTAGAGATCGGCGGGGGTACACCGGGGAACTGTTTTTT.